Listed below are T cell receptor beta chains from one sample, sequenced in a study of blood T cell repertoires in COVID-19. Data came from immunoSEQ multiplex PCR; TCRdb stores just in-frame clones and leaves some out. The data contain roughly 350,000 clones, around nine tenths of them singletons. Material for sequencing was peripheral blood. These receptors were taken from a woman aged 45 to 65 with active or convalescent COVID-19. CDR3s include the opening cysteine and the closing phenylalanine or tryptophan. A D gene is named only where the DNA matches it firmly. Rows may omit the clone size; those that give it use once, few, many or a size class.

TRBV27	TRBJ2-1	NA	NA	TGTGCCAGCAGTTTGACTAGCAATGAGCAGTTCTTC	CASSLTSNEQFF
TRBV5-6	TRBJ2-5	NA	NA	TGTGCCAGCCTTCCCCAGGGTCAAGAGACCCAGTACTTC	CASLPQGQETQYF
TRBV4-2	TRBJ2-3	NA	TRBD2	TGTGCCAGCAGCCGTTTGGGAGCGGGAGGGCCTAATACGAACACAGATACGCAGTATTTT	CASSRLGAGGPNTNTDTQYF
TRBV6-5	TRBJ1-1	NA	NA	TGTGCCGGAAAAAAGGGGCTGGGCACTGAAGCTTTCTTT	CAGKKGLGTEAFF
TRBV10-3	TRBJ2-5	NA	NA	TGTGCCATCAGTGAGGAGGGTGGGAAAGAGACCCAGTACTTC	CAISEEGGKETQYF
TRBV6-2/TRBV6-3	TRBJ2-3	NA	TRBD1	TGTGCCAGCAGTTACGGGACAGACAGCACAGATACGCAGTATTTT	CASSYGTDSTDTQYF
TRBV6-2/TRBV6-3	TRBJ2-6	NA	TRBD1	TGTGCCAGCAGTTACCCCGACCAGACAGGGGGGCCTGGGGCCAACGTCCTGACTTTC	CASSYPDQTGGPGANVLTF
TRBV11-2	TRBJ2-7	NA	NA	TGTGCCAGCAGCTTAGACCAGGTAACCTACGAGCAGTACTTC	CASSLDQVTYEQYF
TRBV21-1	TRBJ1-5	NA	NA	TGTGCCAGCAGCAATAGAAAGCGGGGACAGCCCCAGCATTTT	CASSNRKRGQPQHF
TRBV6-5	TRBJ2-1	NA	NA	TGTGCCAGCAGTTCCACAGTCGTATCCTACAATGAGCAGTTCTTC	CASSSTVVSYNEQFF
TRBV7-9	TRBJ2-1	NA	TRBD1	TGTGCCAGCAGCTCAAACAGGGGGCGCCACAATGAGCAGTTCTTC	CASSSNRGRHNEQFF
TRBV3-1/TRBV3-2	TRBJ1-2	NA	NA	TGTGCCAGCAGCCAAGTCTCCCCAACAGATCCCTATGGCTACACCTTC	CASSQVSPTDPYGYTF
TRBV11-2	TRBJ2-7	NA	NA	TGTGCCAGCAGCACAAATCAGGGGAAGAGGTACGAGCAGTACTTC	CASSTNQGKRYEQYF
TRBV18	TRBJ2-7	NA	TRBD2	TGTGCCAGCTCACCACCCCAAGCGGGAGTCCCCGAGCAGTACTTC	CASSPPQAGVPEQYF
TRBV6-5	TRBJ2-3	NA	TRBD2	TGTGCCAGCAGTTACCAGGGACTAGGTACAGATACGCAGTATTTT	CASSYQGLGTDTQYF
TRBV9	TRBJ2-5	NA	TRBD2	TGTGCCAGCAGCGCGGGACTAGCTAAAGAGACCCAGTACTTC	CASSAGLAKETQYF
TRBV30	TRBJ1-1	NA	NA	TGTGCCTGGAGGGAAGCACAGCATGAAGCTTTCTTT	CAWREAQHEAFF
TRBV11-2	TRBJ1-2	once	NA	TGTGCCACGGACAGAGGCTATGGCTACACCTTC	CATDRGYGYTF
TRBV30	TRBJ1-2	NA	TRBD1	TGTGCCTGGAGTGTGAAATTTCGGGACAGGGGGAAAGGCTACACCTTC	CAWSVKFRDRGKGYTF
TRBV27	TRBJ2-1	NA	NA	TGTGCCAGCAGTTCGTCAGGGCCCGACAATGAGCAGTTCTTC	CASSSSGPDNEQFF